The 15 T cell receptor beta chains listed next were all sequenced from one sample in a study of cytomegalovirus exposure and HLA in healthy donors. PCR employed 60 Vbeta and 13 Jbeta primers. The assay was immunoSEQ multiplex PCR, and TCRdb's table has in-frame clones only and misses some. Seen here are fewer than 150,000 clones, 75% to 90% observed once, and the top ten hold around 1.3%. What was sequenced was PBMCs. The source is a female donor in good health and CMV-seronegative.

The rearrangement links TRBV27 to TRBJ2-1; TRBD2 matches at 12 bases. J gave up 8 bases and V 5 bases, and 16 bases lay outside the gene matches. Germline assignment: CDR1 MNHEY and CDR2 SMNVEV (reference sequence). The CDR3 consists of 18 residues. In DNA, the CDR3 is TGTGCCAGCAGTACCTACCCCCTTCTAGCGGGAGGGCCGGATGAGCAGTTCTTC. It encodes CASSTYPLLAGGPDEQFF.

Written as DNA, the CDR3 is TGTGCCAGCAGCCCAACTAGCGGGAGGAGGAATGAGCAGTTCTTC. Translating gives CASSPTSGRRNEQFF. J is TRBJ2-1 and V is TRBV13; 12 bases are a match to TRBD2. V lost 5 bases, J lost 7 bases, and 6 bases stayed unmatched. The CDR3 contains 15 residues. Germline V gives CDR1 PRHDT, CDR2 FYEKMQ (reference sequence).

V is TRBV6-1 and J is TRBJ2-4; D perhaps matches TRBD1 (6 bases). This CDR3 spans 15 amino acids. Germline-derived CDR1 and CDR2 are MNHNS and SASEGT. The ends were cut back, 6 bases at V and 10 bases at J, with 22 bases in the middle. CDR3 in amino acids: CASRTEPTGNWIQYF. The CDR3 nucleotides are TGTGCCAGCAGAACAGAACCCACAGGGAATTGGATTCAGTACTTC.

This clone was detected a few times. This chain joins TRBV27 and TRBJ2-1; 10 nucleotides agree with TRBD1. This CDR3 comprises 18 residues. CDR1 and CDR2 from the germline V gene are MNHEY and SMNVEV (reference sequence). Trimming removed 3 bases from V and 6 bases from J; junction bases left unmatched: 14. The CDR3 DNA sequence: TGTGCCAGCAGTTTCACCGCTCCGGGACAGGGGTATAGCAATGAGCAGTTCTTC. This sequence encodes CASSFTAPGQGYSNEQFF.

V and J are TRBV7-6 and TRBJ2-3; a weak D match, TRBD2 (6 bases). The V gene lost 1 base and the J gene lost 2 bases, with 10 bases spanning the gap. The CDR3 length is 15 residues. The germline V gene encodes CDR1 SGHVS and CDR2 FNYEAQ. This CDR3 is CASSLVGGATDTQYF. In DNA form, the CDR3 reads TGTGCCAGCAGCTTAGTGGGGGGAGCCACAGATACGCAGTATTTT.

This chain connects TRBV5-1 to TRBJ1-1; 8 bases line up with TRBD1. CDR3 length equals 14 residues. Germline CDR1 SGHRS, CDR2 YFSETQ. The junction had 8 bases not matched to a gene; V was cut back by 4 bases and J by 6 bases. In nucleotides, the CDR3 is TGCGCCAGCAGCATATTGGGACAGGTGGCTGAAGCTTTCTTT. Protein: CASSILGQVAEAFF.

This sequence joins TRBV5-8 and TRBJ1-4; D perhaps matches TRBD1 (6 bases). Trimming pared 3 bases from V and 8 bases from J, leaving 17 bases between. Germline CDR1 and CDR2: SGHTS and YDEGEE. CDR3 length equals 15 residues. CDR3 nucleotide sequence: TGTGCCAGCAGCTCCACCGGGACATTCGACGAAAAACTGTTTTTT. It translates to CASSSTGTFDEKLFF.

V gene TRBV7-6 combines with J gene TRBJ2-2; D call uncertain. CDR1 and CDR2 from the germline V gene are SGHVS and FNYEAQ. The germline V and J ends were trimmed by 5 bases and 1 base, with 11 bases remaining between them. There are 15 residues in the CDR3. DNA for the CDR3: TGTGCCAGCAGCCCTGAGACGGGGAACACCGGGGAGCTGTTTTTT. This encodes CASSPETGNTGELFF.

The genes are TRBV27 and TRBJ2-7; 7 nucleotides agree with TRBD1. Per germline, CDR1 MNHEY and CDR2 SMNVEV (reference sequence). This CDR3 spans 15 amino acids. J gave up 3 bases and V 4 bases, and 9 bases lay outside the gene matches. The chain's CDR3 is CASSSTGSPLYEQYF. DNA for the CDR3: TGTGCCAGCAGTTCGACAGGGAGCCCCCTCTACGAGCAGTACTTC.

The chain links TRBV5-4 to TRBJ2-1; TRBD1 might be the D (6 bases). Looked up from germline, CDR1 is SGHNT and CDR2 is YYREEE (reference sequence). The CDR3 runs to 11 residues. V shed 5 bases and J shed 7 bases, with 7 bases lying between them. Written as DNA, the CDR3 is TGTGCCAGCAGTCAGGGGAATGAGCAGTTCTTC. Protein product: CASSQGNEQFF.

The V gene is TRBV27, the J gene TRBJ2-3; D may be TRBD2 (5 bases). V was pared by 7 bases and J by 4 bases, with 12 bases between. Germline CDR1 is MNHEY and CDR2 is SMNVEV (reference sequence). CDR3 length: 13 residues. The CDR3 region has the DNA TGTGCCAGCAACCCCCCGGAGGCAGATACGCAGTATTTT. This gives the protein CASNPPEADTQYF.

The DNA for the CDR3 is TGTGCCAGCAGTCACCCCGCCGGGACAGGGGAAGTCGGGGAGCTGTTTTTT. This gives the protein CASSHPAGTGEVGELFF. This chain joins TRBV28 and TRBJ2-2, with 10 bases that match TRBD1. Germline lookup yields CDR1 MDHEN and CDR2 SYDVKM. With V trimmed by 5 bases and J by 7 bases, 13 bases remained unmatched. The CDR3 consists of 17 residues.

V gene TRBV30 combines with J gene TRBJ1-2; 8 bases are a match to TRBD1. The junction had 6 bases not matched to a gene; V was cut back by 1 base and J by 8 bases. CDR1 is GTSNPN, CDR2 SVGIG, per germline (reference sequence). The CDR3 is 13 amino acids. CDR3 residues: CAWSARTGQGYTF. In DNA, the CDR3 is TGTGCCTGGAGTGCTAGGACAGGGCAAGGCTACACCTTC.

The CDR3, as DNA: TGTGCCAGCAGTGTGGGACAAACCTCTGGAAACACCATATATTTT. Protein product: CASSVGQTSGNTIYF. The chain joins TRBV2 to TRBJ1-3; the D gene is possibly TRBD1 (6 bases). Trimming removed 4 bases from V and 0 bases from J, with 10 bases in between. This CDR3 spans 15 amino acids. Germline CDR1 and CDR2: SNHLY and FYNNEI.

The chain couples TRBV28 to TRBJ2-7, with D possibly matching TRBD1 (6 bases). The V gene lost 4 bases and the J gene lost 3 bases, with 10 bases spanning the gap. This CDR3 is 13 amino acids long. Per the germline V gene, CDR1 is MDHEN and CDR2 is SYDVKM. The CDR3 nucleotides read TGTGCCAGCAGTTCGGCGACAGGCTACGAGCAGTACTTC. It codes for CASSSATGYEQYF.